Presented here are 22 T cell receptor beta chains from one specimen sequenced in a study of blood T cells in healthy people across ages. For the second PCR, which ran for 7 to 11 cycles, a sample-barcoded 5' primer and a J-beta primer mix were used. In TCRdb, the 5' RACE reads were re-called with MiXCR into one record per CDR3 protein. The table has hundreds of thousands of distinct CDR3 sequences, around 50% seen once. Sequenced input: blood. The origin of the receptors is a man older than 75 in good health.

The chain is built from TRBV27 and TRBJ1-2, with D unclear. Germline V lookup: CDR1 MNHEY, CDR2 SMNVEV (reference sequence). The CDR3 spans 15 residues. The ends were cut back, 3 bases at V and 3 bases at J, with 14 bases in the middle. The CDR3 nucleotides are TGTGCCAGCAGTTTTCGCCGTCCCCAACACTATGGCTACACCTTC. Its translation is CASSFRRPQHYGYTF.

The chain carries TRBV2 and TRBJ1-2; D call uncertain. CDR3 size: 13 residues. The V end was cut by 7 bases, the J end by 8 bases, with 17 bases between. CDR1 and CDR2 (germline): SNHLY, FYNNEI. CDR3 sequence: CASIPGWGLGYTF. In DNA form, the CDR3 reads TGTGCCAGCATCCCTGGTTGGGGTCTAGGCTACACCTTC.

Worth noting for this clonotype: One end of the junction fails to match germline, which may point to a read error. This chain uses TRBV5-5 with TRBJ2-2; possible D gene TRBD2, 6 bases. This CDR3 is 15 amino acids long. Germline V CDR1 and CDR2: SGHKS, YYEKEE (reference sequence). CDR3 in DNA: TGTGCCGGCAGCTTGACGGGAGTTATTACCGGGGAGCTGTTTTTT. Amino acids: CAGSLTGVITGELFF.

V gene TRBV6-2 or TRBV6-3 combines with J gene TRBJ1-1; D is unresolved. The CDR3 spans 14 residues. V was pared by 11 bases and J by 1 base, with 17 bases between. Germline V gives CDR1 MNHEY, CDR2 SVGEGT. This CDR3 reads CAAKVGGRNTEAFF. The CDR3 DNA follows: TGTGCCGCGAAGGTTGGAGGGAGGAACACTGAAGCTTTCTTT.

This clonotype was seen just once. The chain joins TRBV20-1 to TRBJ2-7; D is possibly TRBD2 (6 bases). Near its end, the DNA agrees better with TRBJ2-5, so the J call may be wrong. Germline V gives CDR1 DFQATT, CDR2 SNEGSKA (reference sequence). CDR3 length equals 13 residues. CDR3 protein: CSAIHGGRQTQYF. In DNA form, the CDR3 reads TGCAGTGCCATCCATGGGGGGAGGCAGACCCAGTACTTC.

V gene TRBV27 combines with J gene TRBJ1-2; possible D gene TRBD1, 6 bases. Per germline, CDR1 MNHEY and CDR2 SMNVEV (reference sequence). This CDR3 has 16 amino acids. Trimming shortened V by 3 bases and J by 7 bases, and 21 bases separated the two germline ends. CDR3 DNA: TGTGCCAGCAGTTTCGCGGCCCCTTTACAGGGTGGTGGCTACACCTTC. It specifies CASSFAAPLQGGGYTF.

This clonotype has at least ten counts. V usage is TRBV7-8 and J usage is TRBJ2-3; D is undetermined. This CDR3 contains 14 residues. Germline assignment: CDR1 SGHVS and CDR2 FQNEAQ. V was shortened by 2 bases and J by 4 bases, with 10 bases between the two germline ends. CDR3 in DNA: TGTGCCAGCAGCTTACTTTCGGGTCCAGATACGCAGTATTTT. Translated: CASSLLSGPDTQYF.

The rearrangement joins TRBV27 to TRBJ1-2, with D perhaps TRBD1 (6 bases). The CDR3 loop spans 13 amino acids. Per the germline V gene, CDR1 is MNHEY and CDR2 is SMNVEV (reference sequence). Trimming stripped 5 bases from V and 4 bases from J, with 11 bases between. The CDR3 protein is CASSPTGFYGYTF. As DNA, the CDR3 is TGTGCCAGCAGTCCGACAGGCTTCTATGGCTACACCTTC.

This chain joins TRBV5-6 and TRBJ2-5; TRBD2 agrees at 7 bases. CDR3 length: 15 amino acids. V was clipped by 2 bases and J by 11 bases; unmatched bases: 15. Germline V gene data show CDR1 as SGHDT and CDR2 as YYEEEE. The DNA for the CDR3 is TGTGCCAGCAGCTTTGGAGGACTAGTACCAAATGAGCAGTACTTC. This codes for CASSFGGLVPNEQYF. The full variable domain, rest sourced from reference TRBV5-6 and TRBJ2-5, is DAGVTQSPTHLIKTRGQQVTLRCSPKSGHDTVSWYQQALGQGPQFIFQYYEEEERQRGNFPDRFSGHQFPNYSSELNVNALLLGDSALYLCASSFGGLVPNEQYFGPGTRLLVL.

The table lists this clonotype with a few counts. This chain's CDR3 is CASSYDPLEQYF. The CDR3 nucleotides are TGTGCCAGCAGTTACGACCCTCTCGAGCAGTACTTC. The gene calls are TRBV6-6 and TRBJ2-4; unclear D gene. The better agreement between TRBJ2-7 and the DNA end casts doubt on the J call. The CDR3 is made up of 12 amino acids. From germline, CDR1 is MNHNY and CDR2 SVGAGI (reference sequence).

J is TRBJ2-1 and V is TRBV20-1; D remains ambiguous. The V gene's germline CDR1 is DFQATT and CDR2 SNEGSKA (reference sequence). Trimming cost V 1 base and J 5 bases, with 12 bases left between them. This CDR3 has 14 amino acids. The CDR3 reads CSARAIGSNNEQFF. CDR3 DNA sequence: TGCAGTGCTAGAGCCATCGGGTCCAACAATGAGCAGTTCTTC.

This clonotype was seen repeatedly, ten times or more. The genes are TRBV29-1 and TRBJ2-7; possible D gene TRBD1, 6 bases. The V and J ends lost 1 base and 6 bases respectively, with 16 bases between them. Germline assignment: CDR1 SQVTM and CDR2 ANQGSEA. The CDR3 covers 14 residues. CDR3 nucleotide sequence: TGCAGCGTTGAAGTAAACAGGGCAGTGGGCGAGCAGTACTTC. Translation: CSVEVNRAVGEQYF.

The V call is TRBV20-1, the J call TRBJ1-2; the D is unclear. There are 11 residues in the CDR3. V shed 2 bases and J shed 5 bases, with 6 bases lying between them. The V gene's germline CDR1 is DFQATT and CDR2 SNEGSKA (reference sequence). The CDR3 region has the DNA TGCAGTGCTAGAAGGACTTATGGCTACACCTTC. This sequence encodes CSARRTYGYTF.

The chain is built from TRBV28 and TRBJ2-3; D unresolved. The CDR3 spans 15 residues. The ends were cut back, 7 bases at V and 1 base at J, with 15 bases in the middle. CDR1 MDHEN and CDR2 SYDVKM come from the germline V gene. CDR3 sequence (DNA): TGTGCCAGCACCCCGAATACGCGACGCACAGATACGCAGTATTTT. It translates to CASTPNTRRTDTQYF.

Remarks on this clonotype: No conserved phenylalanine or tryptophan is present at the end of the CDR3, so a read error is the likely explanation. The chain employs TRBV6-1 and TRBJ2-3; 10 nucleotides agree with TRBD2. The CDR3 runs 15 residues. J was trimmed by 4 bases and V by 2 bases; bases with no gene match: 3. Germline V gene data show CDR1 as MNHNS and CDR2 as SASEGT. The CDR3 sequence: CASSELAGVPDTQYI. The DNA for the CDR3 is TGTGCCAGCAGTGAACTAGCGGGGGTCCCAGATACGCAGTATATT.

The chain employs TRBV7-2 and TRBJ2-1, with D possibly TRBD2 on 6 matching bases. The better agreement between TRBJ2-7 and the DNA end casts doubt on the J call. Germline V CDR1 and CDR2: SGHTA, FQGNSA. The CDR3 is 12 residues long. CDR3 loop: CASRSGYNEQYF. The CDR3 nucleotides are TGTGCCAGCAGAAGCGGGTACAATGAGCAGTACTTC.

The chain recombines TRBV11-2 with TRBJ2-4; D is perhaps TRBD2 (6 bases). Germline CDR1 SGHAT, CDR2 FQNNGV. There are 14 residues in the CDR3. Trimming took off 0 bases at V and 7 bases at J, with 10 bases between the two ends. DNA for the CDR3: TGTGCCAGCAGCTTAGAATCAAGCGGGAACATTCAGTACTTC. It is translated as CASSLESSGNIQYF.

V usage is TRBV7-9 and J usage is TRBJ2-7; D is uncertain. There are 16 residues in the CDR3. The germline CDR1 and CDR2 sequences are SEHNR and FQNEAQ (reference sequence). The V and J ends lost 5 bases and 2 bases respectively, with 19 bases between them. CDR3 region: CASSETGGVIPYEQYF. In DNA, the CDR3 is TGTGCCAGCAGCGAAACTGGTGGGGTAATCCCCTACGAGCAGTACTTC.

The chain has TRBV6-2 or TRBV6-3 and TRBJ2-3, with 8 bases matching TRBD2. Germline V gives CDR1 MNHEY, CDR2 SVGEGT. V was clipped by 6 bases and J by 4 bases; unmatched bases: 18. This CDR3 is 18 amino acids long. CDR3 sequence: CASSRPTGSGSLADTQYF. The CDR3 nucleotides read TGTGCCAGCAGCCGGCCCACGGGGAGCGGGAGTCTAGCAGATACGCAGTATTTT.

This clonotype was picked up a small number of times. This chain uses TRBV20-1 with TRBJ2-1; D possibly uses TRBD1 or TRBD2 (6 bases each). From germline, CDR1 is DFQATT and CDR2 SNEGSKA (reference sequence). The CDR3 runs 15 residues. Deletions cut 6 bases from V and 5 bases from J, with 20 bases between. CDR3 DNA sequence: TGCAGTGCCAGACTATGGGGGGCGCAGGACAATGAGCAGTTCTTC. Protein product: CSARLWGAQDNEQFF.

The chain combines TRBV12-3 or TRBV12-4 with TRBJ2-3; 8 bases are a match to TRBD2. V gave up 5 bases and J gave up 4 bases; unmatched junction bases: 5. The length of the CDR3 is 14 residues. The CDR3 DNA reads TGTGCCAGCAGTGCCCTGCGGGGGGCAGATACGCAGTATTTT. Encoded protein: CASSALRGADTQYF.

This rearrangement joins TRBV19 to TRBJ1-5, with D unclear. CDR3 length equals 16 residues. Trimming cost V 1 base and J 1 base, with 11 bases left between them. Per germline, CDR1 LNHDA and CDR2 SQIVND (reference sequence). This chain's CDR3 is CASSIVGGLSNQPQHF. The CDR3 region has the DNA TGTGCCAGTAGTATAGTAGGTGGCCTGAGCAATCAGCCCCAGCATTTT.